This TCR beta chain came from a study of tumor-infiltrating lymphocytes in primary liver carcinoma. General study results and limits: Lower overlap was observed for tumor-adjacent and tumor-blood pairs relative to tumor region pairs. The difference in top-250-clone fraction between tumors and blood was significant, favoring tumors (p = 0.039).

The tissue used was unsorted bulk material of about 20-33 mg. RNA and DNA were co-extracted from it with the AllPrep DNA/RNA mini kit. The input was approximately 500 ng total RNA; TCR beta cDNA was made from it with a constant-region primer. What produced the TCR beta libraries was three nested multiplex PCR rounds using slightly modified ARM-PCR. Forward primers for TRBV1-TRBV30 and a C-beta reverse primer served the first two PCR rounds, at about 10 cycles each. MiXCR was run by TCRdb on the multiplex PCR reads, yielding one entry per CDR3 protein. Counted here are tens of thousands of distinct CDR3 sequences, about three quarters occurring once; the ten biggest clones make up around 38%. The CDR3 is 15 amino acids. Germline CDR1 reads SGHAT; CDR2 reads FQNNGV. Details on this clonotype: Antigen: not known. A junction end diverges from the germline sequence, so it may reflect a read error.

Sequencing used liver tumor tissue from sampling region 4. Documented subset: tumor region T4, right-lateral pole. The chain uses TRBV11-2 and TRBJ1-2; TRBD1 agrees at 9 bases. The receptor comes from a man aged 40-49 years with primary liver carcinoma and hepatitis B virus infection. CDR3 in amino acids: CAGSYTGGPSPGCTF. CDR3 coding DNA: TGTGCCGGCAGCTATACAGGGGGCCCCTCCCCTGGCTGCACCTTC.